These 31 T cell receptor beta chains originate from one sample sequenced in a study of blood T cell repertoires in COVID-19. Profiling relied on immunoSEQ multiplex PCR, and the TCRdb table lists in-frame clones only, not all of them. The table shows 150,000 to 200,000 clones, with approximately 81% occurring only once. Sequenced input: peripheral blood. Source of these receptors: a person aged 70 to 85 with COVID-19, enrolled during active disease.

This chain links TRBV19 with TRBJ2-2; D might be TRBD1 (6 bases). This CDR3 comprises 15 residues. The germline V and J ends were trimmed by 1 base and 5 bases, with 11 bases remaining between them. Germline V CDR1 and CDR2: LNHDA, SQIVND (reference sequence). The CDR3 protein is CASSIADSATGELFF. The CDR3 DNA sequence: TGTGCCAGTAGTATAGCGGACAGCGCGACCGGGGAGCTGTTTTTT.

This clone was detected only a few times. The chain uses TRBV2 and TRBJ2-7, with 9 bases identical to TRBD1. After removal of 7 bases from V and 6 bases from J, the junction contained 13 bases not matched to a gene. CDR1 and CDR2 (germline): SNHLY, FYNNEI. This CDR3 region has 15 residues. The CDR3 reads CASIYRGLTQGEQYF. The DNA for the CDR3 is TGTGCCAGCATCTACAGGGGGCTGACCCAGGGCGAGCAGTACTTC. Variable domain in full (rest from reference TRBV2 and TRBJ2-7): EPEVTQTPSHQVTQMGQEVILRCVPISNHLYFYWYRQILGQKVEFLVSFYNNEISEKSEIFDDQFSVERPDGSNFTLKIRSTKLEDSAMYFCASIYRGLTQGEQYFGPGTRLTVT.

The gene calls are TRBV3-1 (or the pseudogene TRBV3-2) and TRBJ1-5, with D possibly being TRBD1 (5 bases). CDR3 length: 14 amino acids. Trimming took 1 base from V and 8 from J, leaving 12 bases between them. Germline CDR1 reads LGHDT; CDR2 reads YNNKEL (reference sequence). The CDR3 region is CASSQGAGYKPQHF. Written as DNA, the CDR3 is TGTGCCAGCAGCCAAGGGGCAGGGTATAAGCCCCAGCATTTT.

This clone showed up just once. V usage is TRBV28 and J usage is TRBJ2-1; no clear D. The CDR3 contains 10 residues. V lost 3 bases to trimming and J lost 10 bases, with 4 bases between them. Germline V lookup: CDR1 MDHEN, CDR2 SYDVKM. The chain's CDR3 is CASSFSEQFF. As DNA, the CDR3 is TGTGCCAGCAGTTTTTCGGAGCAGTTCTTC.

This sequence joins TRBV24-1 and TRBJ2-2, with a tentative D call TRBD2 (6 bases). CDR3 size: 14 residues. Germline loops: CDR1 KGHDR, CDR2 SFDVKD. V was cut by 6 bases and J by 4 bases, with 11 bases left in between. CDR3 in amino acids: CATSRRGSTGELFF. For the CDR3, the DNA is TGTGCCACCAGTCGGCGGGGCAGCACCGGGGAGCTGTTTTTT.

The chain combines TRBV5-4 with TRBJ2-2; D perhaps matches TRBD2 (6 bases). Germline CDR1 is SGHNT and CDR2 is YYREEE (reference sequence). Trimming pared 3 bases from V and 1 base from J, leaving 16 bases between. The CDR3 totals 17 residues. CDR3 amino acids: CASSYLLKAGNTGELFF. The CDR3 DNA is TGTGCCAGCAGCTACCTACTCAAAGCGGGGAACACCGGGGAGCTGTTTTTT.

The chain couples TRBV10-2 to TRBJ1-2; D gene ambiguous. CDR1 WSHSY and CDR2 SAAADI come from the germline V gene. The CDR3 loop spans 18 amino acids. V gave up 0 bases and J gave up 3 bases, with 20 bases separating them. The chain's CDR3 is CASSESARKPSSDYGYTF. In DNA, the CDR3 is TGCGCCAGCAGTGAGTCAGCCAGGAAGCCATCCTCTGACTATGGCTACACCTTC.

Here the CDR3 reads CASSDPGQAYSNQPQHF. The CDR3 DNA reads TGCGCCAGCAGTGACCCGGGACAGGCTTATAGCAATCAGCCCCAGCATTTT. The chain recombines TRBV10-1 with TRBJ1-5, with 8 bases matching TRBD1. The junction had 7 bases not matched to a gene; V was cut back by 3 bases and J by 0 bases. CDR1 is WNHNN and CDR2 is SYGVQD in the germline V gene (reference sequence). The CDR3 extends over 17 amino acids.

The rearrangement joins TRBV3-1 (or the pseudogene TRBV3-2) to TRBJ2-3, with 12 nucleotides matching TRBD2. The CDR3 sequence is 15 residues long. V was clipped by 4 bases and J by 5 bases; unmatched bases: 4. Germline CDR1 LGHDT, CDR2 YNNKEL (reference sequence). CDR3 nucleotide sequence: TGTGCCAGCAGCCCTAGCGGGAGGGTTGGAGATACGCAGTATTTT. Translated, it gives CASSPSGRVGDTQYF.

V and J are TRBV28 and TRBJ2-1; 7 bases agree with TRBD2. Per germline, CDR1 MDHEN and CDR2 SYDVKM. The CDR3 sequence is 16 residues long. Trimming at V came to 4 bases and at J to 1 base, leaving 7 bases not matched to a gene. This chain's CDR3 is CASSSGSSGSYNEQFF. As DNA, the CDR3 is TGTGCCAGCAGTTCTGGTTCTAGCGGTTCCTACAATGAGCAGTTCTTC. Complete variable domain (other parts from reference TRBV28 and TRBJ2-1): DVKVTQSSRYLVKRTGEKVFLECVQDMDHENMFWYRQDPGLGLRLIYFSYDVKMKEKGDIPEGYSVSREKKERFSLILESASTNQTSMYLCASSSGSSGSYNEQFFGPGTRLTVL.

A single count supports this clone. CDR3 loop: CASSQPTSGRFNEQFF. The CDR3 DNA is TGCGCCAGCAGCCAACCTACTAGCGGGAGGTTCAATGAGCAGTTCTTC. The V gene is TRBV4-1, the J gene TRBJ2-1; 12 nucleotides agree with TRBD2. Germline-derived CDR1 and CDR2 are MGHRA and YSYEKL. The junction had 5 bases not matched to a gene; V was cut back by 2 bases and J by 6 bases. The CDR3 covers 16 residues.

V usage is TRBV5-5 and J usage is TRBJ2-2, with D possibly matching TRBD2 (6 bases). Germline V gene data show CDR1 as SGHKS and CDR2 as YYEKEE (reference sequence). This CDR3 has 15 amino acids. V was cut by 0 bases and J by 3 bases, with 9 bases left in between. CDR3 protein: CASSLVPGDTGELFF. DNA of the CDR3: TGTGCCAGCAGCTTGGTACCGGGGGACACCGGGGAGCTGTTTTTT.

The rearrangement uses TRBV12-3 or TRBV12-4 and TRBJ1-5; D gene uncertain. V lost 7 bases and J lost 6, with 10 bases in between. The CDR3 covers 12 residues. The DNA for the CDR3 is TGTGCCAGCACATTCGGGATTCAGCCCCAGCATTTT. It encodes CASTFGIQPQHF.

The chain joins TRBV3-1 (or the pseudogene TRBV3-2) to TRBJ2-5, with TRBD2 matching over 11 bases. CDR3 size: 17 residues. V shed 7 bases, J shed 4 bases, and the junction held 14 bases outside the gene matches. Per germline, CDR1 LGHDT and CDR2 YNNKEL (reference sequence). CDR3: CASTLHIIAGGRETQYF. The CDR3 region has the DNA TGTGCCAGCACCCTTCATATAATAGCGGGGGGGCGAGAGACCCAGTACTTC.

The chain recombines TRBV9 with TRBJ2-1; no firm D call. The V and J ends lost 1 base and 4 bases respectively, with 3 bases between them. The CDR3 consists of 12 residues. The germline V gene has CDR1 SGDLS and CDR2 YYNGEE. The CDR3 DNA sequence: TGTGCCAGCAGCGTATTATACAATGAGCAGTTCTTC. It specifies CASSVLYNEQFF.

The chain has TRBV11-1 and TRBJ1-4, with 8 bases that match TRBD1. Germline trimming cut 5 bases from V and 5 bases from J; bases unmatched to any gene: 7. Germline CDR1 SGHAT, CDR2 FQDESV (reference sequence). This CDR3 comprises 15 residues. Here the CDR3 reads CASSGRDRINEKLFF. The CDR3 DNA reads TGTGCCAGCAGCGGCCGGGACAGGATAAATGAAAAACTGTTTTTT.

This CDR3 reads CASSQGMKRTDTQYF. The CDR3 bases are TGTGCCAGCAGCCAAGGGATGAAGCGGACAGATACGCAGTATTTT. The chain couples TRBV3-1 (or the pseudogene TRBV3-2) to TRBJ2-3, with D perhaps TRBD2 (5 bases). From germline, CDR1 is LGHDT and CDR2 YNNKEL (reference sequence). This CDR3 spans 15 amino acids. With 1 base removed from V and 3 bases from J, the gap between germline ends came to 11 bases.

This chain links TRBV19 with TRBJ2-6, with 11 bases identical to TRBD1. Germline loops: CDR1 LNHDA, CDR2 SQIVND (reference sequence). The V segment lost 5 bases and the J segment 4 bases; nucleotides outside the gene matches: 4. CDR3 length: 16 residues. The CDR3 region is CASSGQGAGGANVLTF. The CDR3 DNA follows: TGTGCCAGTAGTGGACAGGGGGCTGGCGGGGCCAACGTCCTGACTTTC.

This clone was counted a single time. The DNA for the CDR3 is TGTGCCACCAGTGACCGCGGGGGTACGCAGTATTTT. It encodes CATSDRGGTQYF. The chain employs TRBV24-1 and TRBJ2-3; TRBD2 aligns across 7 bases. There are 12 residues in the CDR3. V shed 4 bases and J 8 bases; nucleotides not matched to a gene: 2. Looked up from germline, CDR1 is KGHDR and CDR2 is SFDVKD.

V gene TRBV7-9 combines with J gene TRBJ2-3, with a tentative D call TRBD2 (6 bases). Trimming pared 5 bases from V and 4 bases from J, leaving 13 bases between. Germline assignment: CDR1 SEHNR and CDR2 FQNEAQ (reference sequence). The length of the CDR3 is 14 residues. CDR3 in DNA: TGTGCCAGCAGCCCCGGGGGTTACTCAGATACGCAGTATTTT. Amino acid sequence: CASSPGGYSDTQYF.

The chain couples TRBV5-4 to TRBJ1-3; D perhaps matches TRBD1 (5 bases). The germline V and J ends were trimmed by 0 bases and 4 bases, with 11 bases remaining between them. The CDR3 sequence is 15 residues long. Germline CDR1 and CDR2: SGHNT and YYREEE (reference sequence). CDR3 nucleotides: TGTGCCAGCAGCTTGGCTGCAGGGTCCGGAAACACCATATATTTT. It translates to CASSLAAGSGNTIYF.

The chain is built from TRBV6-2 or TRBV6-3 and TRBJ2-2; the match to TRBD2 covers 9 bases. CDR1 and CDR2 from the germline V gene are MNHEY and SVGEGT. This CDR3 spans 17 amino acids. The ends lost 5 bases at V and 3 bases at J; junction bases unmatched: 10. CDR3 bases: TGTGCCAGCAGTCAATTAGCGGGAGAGTGGGACACCGGGGAGCTGTTTTTT. Translated: CASSQLAGEWDTGELFF.

The chain employs TRBV5-6 and TRBJ1-2, with D possibly being TRBD1 (5 bases). Germline V lookup: CDR1 SGHDT, CDR2 YYEEEE. CDR3 length: 13 amino acids. Trimming removed 4 bases at V and 5 bases at J, with 12 bases between. In DNA, the CDR3 is TGTGCCAGCAGCCGTCAGGGCCGATATGGCTACACCTTC. Translated: CASSRQGRYGYTF.

The chain recombines TRBV7-2 with TRBJ1-5; TRBD1 agrees at 8 bases. Germline V gene lookup returns CDR1 SGHTA and CDR2 FQGNSA. This CDR3 is built from 14 residues. J was trimmed by 8 bases and V by 5 bases; bases with no gene match: 8. DNA of the CDR3: TGTGCCAGCAGCCCCAGGACAGGGCAGGAGCCCCAGCATTTT. This codes for CASSPRTGQEPQHF.

The chain combines TRBV27 with TRBJ1-4, with TRBD1 as a possible D gene (5 bases). V was pared by 5 bases and J by 8 bases, with 15 bases between. CDR1 is MNHEY, CDR2 SMNVEV, per germline (reference sequence). The CDR3 is 14 amino acids. The CDR3 DNA sequence: TGTGCCAGCAGTCCCTCGGGGGGTGGCGAAAAACTGTTTTTT. It specifies CASSPSGGGEKLFF.

This clone was picked up a small number of times. The chain couples TRBV11-2 to TRBJ1-2; D gene ambiguous. The germline gives CDR1 SGHAT, CDR2 FQNNGV. V was shortened by 1 base and J by 0 bases, with 3 bases between the two germline ends. CDR3 size: 13 residues. The CDR3 bases are TGTGCCAGCAGCTTAGCCGCTAACTATGGCTACACCTTC. It translates to CASSLAANYGYTF.

V gene TRBV30 combines with J gene TRBJ2-7, with 11 bases matching TRBD2. The trim removed 6 bases at V and 5 bases at J, leaving 6 bases unmatched. CDR1 is GTSNPN and CDR2 is SVGIG in the germline V gene (reference sequence). The CDR3 consists of 13 residues. The CDR3 sequence is CACLAGGPDEQYF. The CDR3 nucleotides are TGTGCCTGTTTAGCGGGAGGGCCGGACGAGCAGTACTTC.

Here the CDR3 reads CASSPGLIQFF. The CDR3 DNA sequence: TGTGCCAGTAGTCCGGGACTAATACAGTTCTTC. The rearrangement joins TRBV19 to TRBJ2-1; 7 bases agree with TRBD2. The CDR3 runs 11 residues. Germline CDR1 LNHDA, CDR2 SQIVND (reference sequence). Losses at the gene ends were 5 bases for V and 13 bases for J; bases not matched to a gene: 5.

The rearrangement joins TRBV30 to TRBJ1-3; a weak D match, TRBD1 (5 bases). The length of the CDR3 is 14 residues. Trimming removed 4 bases from V and 0 bases from J, with 10 bases in between. Germline CDR1 and CDR2: GTSNPN and SVGIG (reference sequence). The CDR3 spells CAWNTGTSGNTIYF. CDR3 in DNA: TGTGCCTGGAACACAGGAACCTCTGGAAACACCATATATTTT.

This sequence joins TRBV15 and TRBJ2-2; TRBD2 matches at 10 bases. There are 15 residues in the CDR3. Germline values: CDR1 LNHNV, CDR2 YYDKDF (reference sequence). The J segment lost 3 bases and the V segment lost 7 bases, leaving 5 bases of the junction unmatched. CDR3 in amino acids: CATTLAGGHTGELFF. For the CDR3, the DNA is TGTGCCACCACGTTAGCGGGGGGTCACACCGGGGAGCTGTTTTTT.

The chain joins TRBV2 to TRBJ2-3; 8 positions match TRBD2. The V gene end was trimmed by 6 bases and the J gene end by 8 bases; junction bases not matched to a gene: 13. The germline V gene has CDR1 SNHLY and CDR2 FYNNEI. The CDR3 is 15 amino acids. CDR3 in DNA: TGTGCCAGCAGCGGGGGGGCAGGGACTCGCTTTACGCAGTATTTT. It is translated as CASSGGAGTRFTQYF.